This T cell receptor (beta chain) was recovered during a study of neurological immune-mediated disorders. Overall study findings and caveats: According to phylogenetic grouping, one related-CDR3 cluster, a possible signature, contained the repertoires of 18 of 34 multiple sclerosis patients.

Every sequencing run drew on 15-18 subjects and yielded over 190 million TCR-beta sequences. TCRdb independently ran MiXCR on the 5' RACE reads; one entry per CDR3 protein. Seen here are around 130,000 distinct CDR3 sequences, 3% to 3.5% observed once, and the top ten hold around 1.4%. The unsorted libraries were produced from 2 million PBMCs held at -80 C. The CDR3 extends over 15 amino acids. V lost 0 bases to trimming and J lost 5 bases; unmatched junction nucleotides: 6. CDR1 is SGHRS and CDR2 is YFSETQ in the germline V gene. Many counts were recorded for this clonotype. Its antigen remains unknown.

This chain uses TRBV5-1 with TRBJ2-3; TRBD2 matches at 7 bases. The receptor comes from a woman aged 30 to 39 with multiple sclerosis. The material sequenced was PBMCs. CDR3: CASSLVREKIDTQYF. The CDR3 DNA reads as TGCGCCAGCAGCTTGGTGCGGGAGAAGATAGATACGCAGTATTTT.